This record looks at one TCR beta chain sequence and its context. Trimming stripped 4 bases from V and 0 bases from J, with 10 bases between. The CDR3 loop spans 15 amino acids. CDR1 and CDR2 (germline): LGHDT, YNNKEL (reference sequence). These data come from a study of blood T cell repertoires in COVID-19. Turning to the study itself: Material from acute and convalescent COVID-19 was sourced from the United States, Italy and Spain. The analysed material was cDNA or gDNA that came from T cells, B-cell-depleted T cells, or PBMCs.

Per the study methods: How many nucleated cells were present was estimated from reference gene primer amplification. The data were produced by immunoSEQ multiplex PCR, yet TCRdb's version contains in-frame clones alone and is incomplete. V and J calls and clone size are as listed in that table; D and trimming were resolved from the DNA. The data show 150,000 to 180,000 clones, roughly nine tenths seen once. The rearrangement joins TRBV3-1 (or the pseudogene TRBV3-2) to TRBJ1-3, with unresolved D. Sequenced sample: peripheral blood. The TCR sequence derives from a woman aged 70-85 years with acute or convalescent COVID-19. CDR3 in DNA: TGTGCCAGCAGCCTTCGACTGAACTCTGGAAACACCATATATTTT. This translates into CASSLRLNSGNTIYF.